The 8 T cell receptor beta chains listed next were all sequenced from one sample in a study of T cells in Graves' hyperthyroidism and ophthalmopathy. There were TCR beta CDR3 regions amplified from RNA transcripts. The TCR CDR3 was amplified in a first-round RT-PCR using the HTBI primer set. TCRdb ran MiXCR on the multiplex PCR reads and lists one entry per CDR3 protein. Found here are more than 500,000 distinct CDR3 sequences, about 15% of them singletons; the top ten hold 25% to 35%. Sequenced: blood. The source of these receptors is a woman in her 30s with Graves' ophthalmopathy.

This clonotype was recorded at least ten times. The chain recombines TRBV2 with TRBJ2-1; 9 bases fit TRBD2. The CDR3 spans 14 residues. From germline, CDR1 is SNHLY and CDR2 FYNNEI. V lost 4 bases to trimming and J lost 7 bases; unmatched junction nucleotides: 5. In nucleotides, the CDR3 is TGTGCCAGCAGTGTACAGCGGGAGGCGAATGAGCAGTTCTTC. This gives the protein CASSVQREANEQFF.

This clonotype turned up a few times. DNA for the CDR3: TGTGCCAGCAGTATGGCTAGCGGCAGCACAGATACGCAGTATTTT. Translation gives CASSMASGSTDTQYF. The rearrangement links TRBV28 to TRBJ2-3; 7 bases line up with TRBD2. The CDR3 loop spans 15 amino acids. The V and J ends lost 5 bases and 0 bases, in that order; junction bases with no gene match: 5. Per the germline V gene, CDR1 is MDHEN and CDR2 is SYDVKM.

This clonotype came up a few times. The chain couples TRBV2 to TRBJ2-5; possibly TRBD2 for D (7 bases). This CDR3 is built from 14 residues. Germline loops: CDR1 SNHLY, CDR2 FYNNEI. Deletions cut 7 bases from V and 4 bases from J, with 16 bases between. In nucleotides, the CDR3 is TGTGCCAGCAATCGGGGGGCAACAGGAGAGACCCAGTACTTC. This gives the protein CASNRGATGETQYF. Drawing the rest from reference TRBV2 and TRBJ2-5, the complete variable domain is EPEVTQTPSHQVTQMGQEVILRCVPISNHLYFYWYRQILGQKVEFLVSFYNNEISEKSEIFDDQFSVERPDGSNFTLKIRSTKLEDSAMYFCASNRGATGETQYFGPGTRLLVL.

The rearrangement links TRBV29-1 to TRBJ2-7; TRBD2 matches 7 bases. In germline, CDR1 is SQVTM, CDR2 ANQGSEA. The junction had 9 bases not matched to a gene; V was cut back by 4 bases and J by 3 bases. This CDR3 region has 14 residues. Here the CDR3 DNA reads TGCAGCGTTGGGGCTAGCGGTGATGGCTACGAGCAGTACTTC. This gives the protein CSVGASGDGYEQYF.

V usage is TRBV27 and J usage is TRBJ1-6; possible D gene TRBD1, 5 bases. Trimming shortened V by 6 bases and J by 10 bases, and 16 bases separated the two germline ends. Germline lookup yields CDR1 MNHEY and CDR2 SMNVEV (reference sequence). The CDR3 has 14 residues. The CDR3 sequence: CASSRDFSSSPLHF. The CDR3 region has the DNA TGTGCCAGCAGCCGGGACTTCTCGAGCTCACCCCTCCACTTT.

V and J are TRBV28 and TRBJ2-2; D gene unclear. In germline, CDR1 is MDHEN, CDR2 SYDVKM. The CDR3 sequence is 13 residues long. V shed 8 bases and J shed 4 bases, with 11 bases lying between them. The CDR3 region has the DNA TGTGCCAGCGTGATGGTTGGCACCGGGGAGCTGTTTTTT. It encodes CASVMVGTGELFF.

This clonotype was picked up many times. The genes are TRBV4-3 and TRBJ2-1; TRBD1 matches at 7 bases. CDR3 length: 15 amino acids. Germline V gene data show CDR1 as LGHNA and CDR2 as YSLEER. The V and J ends lost 2 bases and 6 bases, in that order; junction bases with no gene match: 7. The CDR3 coding sequence is TGCGCCAGCAGCCAAACCCCGGGACAGTCCAATGAGCAGTTCTTC. Translation gives CASSQTPGQSNEQFF.

This chain connects TRBV20-1 to TRBJ2-5; D may be TRBD2 (5 bases). The CDR3 is made up of 12 amino acids. CDR1 is DFQATT and CDR2 is SNEGSKA in the germline V gene (reference sequence). The V and J ends lost 3 bases and 5 bases respectively, with 10 bases between them. The CDR3 sequence: CSARRVGETQYF. In nucleotides, the CDR3 is TGCAGTGCTAGGAGGGTCGGCGAGACCCAGTACTTC.